This T cell receptor (beta chain) came from a study of regulatory T cells in long-lasting Graves disease. Study observations and caveats: A reduction in accuracy may have resulted from the small sample size. Whereas new patients shared some 990 public clonotypes, persistent patients shared more, at under 3,500.

The TCR beta library used iRepertoire HTBI primers with Arm-PCR amplification of CDR3. In the study's own analysis: Throughout the samples, researchers identified 62 TRBV and approximately 15 TRBJ segments. MiXCR was run by TCRdb on the multiplex PCR reads, yielding one entry per CDR3 protein. V and J calls and clone size were set by TCRdb, not the authors. The sample holds approximately 460,000 distinct CDR3 sequences, 16% seen once. Described time point: newly diagnosed GD, antithyroid drugs for less than 3 months. PBMC RNA served as the TCR library source. V was clipped by 6 bases and J by 4 bases; unmatched bases: 15. This CDR3 comprises 15 residues. CDR1 is DFQATT and CDR2 is SNEGSKA in the germline V gene (reference sequence). This clonotype was seen only a few times. The antigen is undetermined. In addition, the sample was reused for a study of T cells in Graves' hyperthyroidism and ophthalmopathy. That source reports: The diagnoses drew upon clinical symptoms, serum thyroxine and TRAb, thyroid ultrasound and orbital computed tomography.

The clonotype originates from a woman aged 25 to 45 with Graves disease. The chain couples TRBV20-1 to TRBJ2-7, with 7 bases identical to TRBD2. The sample consisted of peripheral blood mononuclear cells (PBMCs), taken at new diagnosis, from a patient treated with antithyroid drugs. The CDR3 DNA reads as TGCAGTGCCAATGACCTTGATGGGAGGGTATACGAGCAGTACTTC. Translating gives CSANDLDGRVYEQYF.